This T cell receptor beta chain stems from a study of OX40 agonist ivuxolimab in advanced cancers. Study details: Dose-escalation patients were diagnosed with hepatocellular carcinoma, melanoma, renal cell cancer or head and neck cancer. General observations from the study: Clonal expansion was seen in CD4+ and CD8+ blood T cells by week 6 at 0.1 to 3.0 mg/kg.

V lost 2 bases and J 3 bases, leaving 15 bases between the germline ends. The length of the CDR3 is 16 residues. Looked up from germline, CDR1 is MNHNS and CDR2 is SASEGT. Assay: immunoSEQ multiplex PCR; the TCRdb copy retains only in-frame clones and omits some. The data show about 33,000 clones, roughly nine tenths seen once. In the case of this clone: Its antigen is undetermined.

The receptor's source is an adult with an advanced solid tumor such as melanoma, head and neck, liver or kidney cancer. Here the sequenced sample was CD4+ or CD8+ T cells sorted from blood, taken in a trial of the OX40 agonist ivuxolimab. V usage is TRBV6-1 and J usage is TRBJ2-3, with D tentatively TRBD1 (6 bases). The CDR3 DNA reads TGTGCCAGCAGTGAACCCTGGCACAGGGCAACAGATACGCAGTATTTT. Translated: CASSEPWHRATDTQYF.